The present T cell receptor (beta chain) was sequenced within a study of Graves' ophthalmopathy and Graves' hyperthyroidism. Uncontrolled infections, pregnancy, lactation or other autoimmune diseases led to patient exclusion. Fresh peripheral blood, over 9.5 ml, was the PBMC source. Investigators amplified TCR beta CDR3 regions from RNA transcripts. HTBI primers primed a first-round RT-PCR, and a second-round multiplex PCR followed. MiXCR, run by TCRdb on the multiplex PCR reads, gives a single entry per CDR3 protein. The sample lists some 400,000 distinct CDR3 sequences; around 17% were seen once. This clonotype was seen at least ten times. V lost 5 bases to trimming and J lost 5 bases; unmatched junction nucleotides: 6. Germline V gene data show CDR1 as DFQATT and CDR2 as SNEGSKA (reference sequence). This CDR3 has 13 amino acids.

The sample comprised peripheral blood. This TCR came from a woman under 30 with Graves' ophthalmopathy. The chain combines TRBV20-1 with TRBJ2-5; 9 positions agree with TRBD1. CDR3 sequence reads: CSAGDRDKETQYF. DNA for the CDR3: TGCAGTGCTGGGGACAGGGATAAGGAGACCCAGTACTTC.